This T cell receptor (beta chain) was sequenced in a study of graft-versus-host responses after intestinal transplantation. Only in-frame clones appear in the TCRdb table, and some are missing; sequencing was by immunoSEQ multiplex PCR. The data show some 66,000 clones, roughly 90% seen once. Intraepithelial and lamina propria lymphocytes were isolated from graft specimens. The CDR3 is 16 residues long. After removal of 7 bases from V and 3 bases from J, the junction contained 10 bases not matched to a gene. The germline CDR1 and CDR2 sequences are SGHRS and YFSETQ. The chain joins TRBV5-1 to TRBJ2-1; 10 bases agree with TRBD2. The sample consisted of ileum tissue, taken 350 to 400 days after transplant. The clonotype originates from a human patient who received an intestinal transplant, so some T cells may come from the graft donor. In DNA form, the CDR3 reads TGCGCCAGCCATAACCGGACTAGCGGCCTCTACAATGAGCAGTTCTTC. Translating it yields CASHNRTSGLYNEQFF.